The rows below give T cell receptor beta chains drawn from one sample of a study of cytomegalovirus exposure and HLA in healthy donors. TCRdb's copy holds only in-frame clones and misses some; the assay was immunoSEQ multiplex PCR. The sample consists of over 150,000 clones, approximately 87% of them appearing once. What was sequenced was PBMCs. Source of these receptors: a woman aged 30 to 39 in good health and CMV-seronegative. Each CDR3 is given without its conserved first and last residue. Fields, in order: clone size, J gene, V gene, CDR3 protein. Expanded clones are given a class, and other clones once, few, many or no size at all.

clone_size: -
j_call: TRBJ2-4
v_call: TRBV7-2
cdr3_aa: ASSSQGSNIQY

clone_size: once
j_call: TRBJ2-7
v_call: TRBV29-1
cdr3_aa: SVGTGGTYEQY

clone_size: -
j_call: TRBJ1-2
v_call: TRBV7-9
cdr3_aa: ASSLSSYGYT

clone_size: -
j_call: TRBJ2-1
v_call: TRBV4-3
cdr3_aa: ASSQEWAFSGGDF

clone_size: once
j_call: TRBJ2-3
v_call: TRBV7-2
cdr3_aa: ASSITDTQY

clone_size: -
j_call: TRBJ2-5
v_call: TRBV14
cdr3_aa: ASKSGSKKTQY

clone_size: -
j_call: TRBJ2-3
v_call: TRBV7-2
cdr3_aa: ASSPTGKHTDTQY

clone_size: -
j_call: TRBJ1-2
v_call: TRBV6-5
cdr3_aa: ASRRQENYGYT

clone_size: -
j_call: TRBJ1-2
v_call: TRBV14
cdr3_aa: ASSQDDRELYGYT

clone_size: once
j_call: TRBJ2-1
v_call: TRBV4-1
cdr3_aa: ASSQVDYEQF

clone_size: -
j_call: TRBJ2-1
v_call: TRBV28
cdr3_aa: ASSPTRTVYNEQF

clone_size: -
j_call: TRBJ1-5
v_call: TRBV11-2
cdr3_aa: ASSLPRDRDQPQH

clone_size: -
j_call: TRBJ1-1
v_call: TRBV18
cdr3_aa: ASSPQQGSEAF

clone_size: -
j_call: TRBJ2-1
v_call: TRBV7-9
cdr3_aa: ASSLASGSRYNEQF

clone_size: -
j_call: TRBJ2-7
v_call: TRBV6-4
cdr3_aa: ASSASGGSYEQY

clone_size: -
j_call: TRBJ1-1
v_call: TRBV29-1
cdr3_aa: SVDRNTEAF

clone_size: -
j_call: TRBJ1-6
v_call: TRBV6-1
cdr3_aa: ASSEAGPSNSPLH

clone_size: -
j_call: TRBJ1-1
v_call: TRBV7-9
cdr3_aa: ASRSTENTEAF

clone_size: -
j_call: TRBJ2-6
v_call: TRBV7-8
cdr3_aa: ASIDSGANVLT

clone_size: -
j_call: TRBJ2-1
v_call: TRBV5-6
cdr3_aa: ASSHSGTRYNEQF

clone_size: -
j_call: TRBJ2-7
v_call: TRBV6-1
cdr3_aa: ASSGVTYEQY

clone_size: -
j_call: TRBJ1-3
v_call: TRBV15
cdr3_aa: ATSRDSGGQNTIY

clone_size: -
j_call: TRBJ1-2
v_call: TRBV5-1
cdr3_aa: ASSLDYNYYGYT

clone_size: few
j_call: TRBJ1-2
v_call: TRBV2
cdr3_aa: ASSENRGPHGYT

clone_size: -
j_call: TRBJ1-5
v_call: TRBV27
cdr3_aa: ASSLSSGSQPQH

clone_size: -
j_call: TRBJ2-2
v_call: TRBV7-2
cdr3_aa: ASSDWASAGELF

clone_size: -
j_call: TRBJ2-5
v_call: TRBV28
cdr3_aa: ASSTTGTGTQY

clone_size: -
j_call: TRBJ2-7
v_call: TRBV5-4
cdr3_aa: ASSLASGSSYEQY

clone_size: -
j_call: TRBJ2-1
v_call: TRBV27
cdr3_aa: ASSWTGPNSYNEQF

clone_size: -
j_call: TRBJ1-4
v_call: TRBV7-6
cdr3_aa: ASRAGSLMATNEKLF

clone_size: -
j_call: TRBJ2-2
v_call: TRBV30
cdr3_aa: AWTGTGGTGELF

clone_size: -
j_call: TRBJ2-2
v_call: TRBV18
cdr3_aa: ASSPTGRTGELF

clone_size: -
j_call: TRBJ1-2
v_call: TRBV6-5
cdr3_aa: ASREQRANYGYT

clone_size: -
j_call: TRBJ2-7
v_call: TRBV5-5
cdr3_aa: ASSLDRNVPYEQY

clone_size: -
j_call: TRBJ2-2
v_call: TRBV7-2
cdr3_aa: ASSSNLRAGELF

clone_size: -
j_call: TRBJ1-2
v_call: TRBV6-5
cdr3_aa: ASSFDGTNYGYT

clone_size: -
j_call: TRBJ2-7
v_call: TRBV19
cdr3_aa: ASSFGTAFYEQY

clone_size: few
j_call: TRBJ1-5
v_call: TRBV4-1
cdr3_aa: ASSQGATGNQPQH

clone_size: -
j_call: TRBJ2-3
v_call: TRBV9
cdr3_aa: ASNERGTDTQY

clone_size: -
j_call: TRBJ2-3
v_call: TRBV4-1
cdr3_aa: ASSQEAAGATDTQY

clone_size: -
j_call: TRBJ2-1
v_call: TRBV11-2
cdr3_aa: ASSLQGQGSYNEQF

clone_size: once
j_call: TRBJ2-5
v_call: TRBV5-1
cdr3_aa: ASSLVPGVQETQY

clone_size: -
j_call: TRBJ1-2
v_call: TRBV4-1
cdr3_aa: ASIPQPGQGVGYT

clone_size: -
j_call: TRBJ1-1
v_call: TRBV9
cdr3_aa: ASSPQGGYTEAF

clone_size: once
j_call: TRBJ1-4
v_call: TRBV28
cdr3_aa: ASRRHGTYNEKLF

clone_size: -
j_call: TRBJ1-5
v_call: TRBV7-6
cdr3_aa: ASSLRSGANQPQH

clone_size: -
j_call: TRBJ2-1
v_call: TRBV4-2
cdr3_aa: ASSPHREPNNEQF

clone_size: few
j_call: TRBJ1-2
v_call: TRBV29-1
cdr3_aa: SVGAEGRAGYT

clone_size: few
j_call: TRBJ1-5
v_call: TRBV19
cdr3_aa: ASSPYRDRRNQPQH

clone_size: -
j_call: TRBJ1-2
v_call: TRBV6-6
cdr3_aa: ASSLEVSGDYGYT

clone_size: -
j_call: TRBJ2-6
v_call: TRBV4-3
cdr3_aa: ASSQGDGNSGANVLT

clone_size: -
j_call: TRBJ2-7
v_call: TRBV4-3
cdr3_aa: ASSQVGTGSVEQY